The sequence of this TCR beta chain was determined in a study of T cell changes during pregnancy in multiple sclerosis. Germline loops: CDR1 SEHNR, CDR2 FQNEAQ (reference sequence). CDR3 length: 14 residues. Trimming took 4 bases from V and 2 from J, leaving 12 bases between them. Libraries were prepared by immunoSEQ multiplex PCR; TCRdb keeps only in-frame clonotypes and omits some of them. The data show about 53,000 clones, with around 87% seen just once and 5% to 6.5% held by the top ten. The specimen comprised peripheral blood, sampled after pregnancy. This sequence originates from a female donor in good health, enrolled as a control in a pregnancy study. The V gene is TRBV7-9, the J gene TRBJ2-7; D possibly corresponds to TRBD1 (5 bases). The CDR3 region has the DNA TGTGCCAGCAGCTCTACCAAAGGGGCCTACGAGCAGTACTTC. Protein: CASSSTKGAYEQYF. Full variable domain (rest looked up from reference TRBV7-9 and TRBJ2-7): DTGVSQNPRHKITKRGQNVTFRCDPISEHNRLYWYRQTLGQGPEFLTYFQNEAQLEKSRLLSDRFSAERPKGSFSTLEIQRTEQGDSAMYLCASSSTKGAYEQYFGPGTRLTVT.